This entry lists 14 T cell receptor beta chains sequenced from one sample in a study of blood T cell repertoires in COVID-19. Libraries were prepared by immunoSEQ multiplex PCR; TCRdb keeps only in-frame clonotypes and omits some of them. The sample yields about 180,000 clones, 88% seen once. Sequencing was carried out using peripheral blood. Receptors originate from a woman aged 25 to 39 with acute or convalescent COVID-19.

The chain has TRBV12-5 and TRBJ1-5; D not resolved. The V and J ends lost 6 bases and 8 bases respectively, with 20 bases between them. This CDR3 has 15 residues. Germline-derived CDR1 and CDR2 are LGHNT and FRNRAP. CDR3 residues: CASGYGSPFSEPQHF. The CDR3, as DNA: TGTGCTAGTGGATACGGGAGCCCCTTTTCGGAGCCCCAGCATTTT.

This chain uses TRBV10-2 with TRBJ2-5; 9 positions agree with TRBD2. Trimming took 2 bases from V and 7 from J; bases not matched to a gene: 5. The length of the CDR3 is 14 residues. Germline lookup yields CDR1 WSHSY and CDR2 SAAADI. The DNA for the CDR3 is TGCGCCAGCAGTGAGGGACTAGCGACTGGGACCCAGTACTTC. Its protein is CASSEGLATGTQYF.

The CDR3 nucleotides are TGTGCCAGCAGTGAAGCGCGAGTGGGACTAGCGGGATCCTGGGAGCTGTTTTTT. Its protein is CASSEARVGLAGSWELFF. V gene TRBV2 combines with J gene TRBJ2-2; 13 bases are shared with TRBD2. This CDR3 has 18 residues. V gave up 0 bases and J gave up 9 bases; unmatched junction bases: 10. Germline V gene data show CDR1 as SNHLY and CDR2 as FYNNEI.

The rearrangement joins TRBV11-3 to TRBJ1-6; tentative D call: TRBD1 (5 bases). CDR3 length: 13 amino acids. Germline values: CDR1 SGHNT, CDR2 YENEEA. The ends were cut back, 5 bases at V and 11 bases at J, with 13 bases in the middle. CDR3: CASSLGTLAPLHF. DNA of the CDR3: TGTGCCAGCAGCCTCGGGACTTTAGCACCCCTCCACTTT.

The chain couples TRBV9 to TRBJ2-7; 9 nucleotides line up with TRBD1. This CDR3 is 15 amino acids long. J was trimmed by 2 bases and V by 4 bases; bases with no gene match: 7. Germline V gene sequence: CDR1 SGDLS, CDR2 YYNGEE. CDR3 coding DNA: TGTGCCAGCAGCCAACGGGGGACAGGGCCCTACGAGCAGTACTTC. Its translation: CASSQRGTGPYEQYF.

This sequence joins TRBV27 and TRBJ2-1; TRBD2 matches at 14 bases. Germline-derived CDR1 and CDR2 are MNHEY and SMNVEV (reference sequence). Trimming at V came to 4 bases and at J to 9 bases, leaving 8 bases not matched to a gene. The CDR3 loop spans 16 amino acids. The CDR3 coding sequence is TGTGCCAGCAGTTCGACGGGACTAGCGGGAGTTCGTGAGCAGTTCTTC. It specifies CASSSTGLAGVREQFF.

The rearrangement links TRBV6-5 to TRBJ2-1; D uncertain. V lost 0 bases and J 11 bases, leaving 11 bases between the germline ends. CDR1 is MNHEY, CDR2 SVGAGI, per germline. The CDR3 is 13 amino acids. The CDR3 here is CASSYSGSGQQFF. The DNA for the CDR3 is TGTGCCAGCAGTTACTCGGGTTCGGGTCAGCAGTTCTTC.

The chain is built from TRBV2 and TRBJ2-7; 8 bases align to TRBD2. The CDR3 sequence is 16 residues long. Germline CDR1 and CDR2: SNHLY and FYNNEI. V shed 2 bases and J 7 bases; nucleotides not matched to a gene: 13. CDR3 nucleotide sequence: TGTGCCAGCAGTGAAACCCGGACTAGCCGGAGCGGAGAGCAGTACTTC. Translation gives CASSETRTSRSGEQYF.

The genes are TRBV5-1 and TRBJ2-6; TRBD1 matches at 9 bases. The CDR3 is made up of 18 amino acids. Per the germline V gene, CDR1 is SGHRS and CDR2 is YFSETQ. J gave up 1 base and V 2 bases, and 7 bases lay outside the gene matches. CDR3 DNA sequence: TGCGCCAGCAGCTTTGTGGGGACAGGGTCTTCTGGGGCCAACGTCCTGACTTTC. This translates into CASSFVGTGSSGANVLTF.

The gene calls are TRBV28 and TRBJ2-7; TRBD1 agrees at 7 bases. Germline lookup yields CDR1 MDHEN and CDR2 SYDVKM. The CDR3 spans 12 residues. With V trimmed by 6 bases and J by 6 bases, 5 bases remained unmatched. The CDR3 DNA is TGTGCCAGCAGGGGACAGTTACTCGAGCAGTACTTC. It is translated as CASRGQLLEQYF.

The V call is TRBV19, the J call TRBJ2-1; 8 positions agree with TRBD2. Losses at the gene ends were 2 bases for V and 0 bases for J; bases not matched to a gene: 0. The CDR3 has 15 amino acids. Germline CDR1 and CDR2: LNHDA and SQIVND (reference sequence). DNA for the CDR3: TGTGCCAGTAGTATAAGCGGGAGCTCCTACAATGAGCAGTTCTTC. Protein sequence: CASSISGSSYNEQFF.

The chain joins TRBV10-3 to TRBJ2-1; the D is unclear. The CDR3 is made up of 12 amino acids. CDR1 is ENHRY and CDR2 is SYGVKD in the germline V gene. V dropped 4 bases and J dropped 7 bases, with 8 bases sitting between them. CDR3 sequence (DNA): TGTGCCATCAGTGCCTACGAAAATGAGCAGTTCTTC. It translates to CAISAYENEQFF.

This rearrangement joins TRBV5-1 to TRBJ1-5; D may be TRBD1 (5 bases). Germline V CDR1 and CDR2: SGHRS, YFSETQ. V lost 4 bases, J lost 7 bases, and 15 bases lay in between. The CDR3 totals 14 residues. CDR3 protein: CASSPGTQYQPQHF. The CDR3 DNA sequence: TGCGCCAGCAGCCCCGGGACTCAGTACCAGCCCCAGCATTTT. The whole variable domain, filled in from reference TRBV5-1 and TRBJ1-5, reads KAGVTQTPRYLIKTRGQQVTLSCSPISGHRSVSWYQQTPGQGLQFLFEYFSETQRNKGNFPGRFSGRQFSNSRSEMNVSTLELGDSALYLCASSPGTQYQPQHFGDGTRLSIL.

As concerns this clone: Other DNA sequences within the sample encode an identical CDR3. The chain joins TRBV6-1 to TRBJ1-5, with TRBD1 identical over 8 bases. The CDR3 runs 17 residues. Trimming cost V 1 base and J 0 bases; bases outside gene matches: 5. Germline V CDR1 and CDR2: MNHNS, SASEGT. Here the CDR3 reads CASSEVGQGYSNQPQHF. The CDR3 DNA reads as TGTGCCAGCAGTGAAGTAGGACAGGGATATAGCAATCAGCCCCAGCATTTT.